These T cell receptor beta chains were read from a single sample in a study of blood T cells in healthy people across ages. TCRdb called the 5' RACE reads again in MiXCR, with one record for every CDR3 protein. The table records over 1,500,000 distinct CDR3 sequences, 35% to 50% of them present only once. Sequenced input: blood. The receptors originated from a human donor in good health. Each CDR3 is given with its conserved first and last residue. D genes are given only for firm matches. Rows may omit the clone size; those that give it use once, few, many or a size class.

length	J	size	D	V	DNA	CDR3
14	TRBJ2-7	many	.	TRBV9	TGTGCCAGCAGCGTAGCCCCCTTAGGGTACGAGCAGTACTTC	CASSVAPLGYEQYF
17	TRBJ2-4	.	TRBD1	TRBV7-9	TGTGCCAGCAGCGCCAACAGGGGGCCCTTAGCCAAAAACATTCAGTACTTC	CASSANRGPLAKNIQYF
14	TRBJ1-1	once	.	TRBV2	TGTGCCAGCAGGGAATGGGGGGGGAACACTGAAGCTTTCTTT	CASREWGGNTEAFF
13	TRBJ2-1	.	.	TRBV5-1	TGCGCCAGCAGCTTTCAGTGGGGCAATGAGCAGTTCTTC	CASSFQWGNEQFF
14	TRBJ2-7	few	.	TRBV5-1	TGCGCCAGCAGAAAAGAGAATACACCCTACGAGCAGTACTTC	CASRKENTPYEQYF
15	TRBJ2-5	.	TRBD1	TRBV13	TGTGCCAGCAGCGCCCAGGGACAGGGGGAAGAGACCCAGTACTTC	CASSAQGQGEETQYF
12	TRBJ2-5	.	.	TRBV7-9	TGTGCCAGCAGCCGATCCTCCGATGTGCAGTACTTC	CASSRSSDVQYF
16	TRBJ1-1	.	TRBD1	TRBV7-2	TGTGCCAGCAGCTTAGAACTACAGGGGGCTGGCACTGAAGCTTTCTTT	CASSLELQGAGTEAFF
14	TRBJ2-7	few	.	TRBV18	TGTGCCAGCTCACCTTCCGGGACAAATAACGAGCAGTACTTC	CASSPSGTNNEQYF
14	TRBJ2-5	few	.	TRBV29-1	TGCAGCGTTGCCCCTGGGTGGGTTCGAGAGACCCAGTACTTC	CSVAPGWVRETQYF